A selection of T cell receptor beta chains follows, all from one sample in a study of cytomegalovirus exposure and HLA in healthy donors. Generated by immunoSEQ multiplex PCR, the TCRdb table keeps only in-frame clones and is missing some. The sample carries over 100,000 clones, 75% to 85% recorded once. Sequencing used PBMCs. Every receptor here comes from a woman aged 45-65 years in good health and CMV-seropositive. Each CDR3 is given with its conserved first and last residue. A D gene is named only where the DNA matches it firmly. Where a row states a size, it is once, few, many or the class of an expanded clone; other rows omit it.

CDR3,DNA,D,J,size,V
CASSPSGGNYYEQYF,TGTGCCAGCTCACCATCCGGCGGGAATTACTACGAGCAGTACTTC,NA,TRBJ2-7,few,TRBV18
CASSTLAGRTDTQYF,TGTGCCAGCAGTACCTTAGCGGGACGCACAGATACGCAGTATTTT,TRBD2,TRBJ2-3,NA,TRBV27
CASSGMGTGVDEQYF,TGTGCCAGCAGTGGGATGGGGACAGGGGTCGACGAGCAGTACTTC,TRBD1,TRBJ2-7,few,TRBV2
CASSFFRSNQPQHF,TGTGCCAGCAGCTTTTTCAGGAGCAATCAGCCCCAGCATTTT,NA,TRBJ1-5,once,TRBV7-8
CASSSPLELANYGYTF,TGTGCCAGCAGCTCCCCCCTGGAACTAGCTAACTATGGCTACACCTTC,NA,TRBJ1-2,NA,TRBV5-8
CASSLAGAGRDYEQYF,TGTGCCAGCAGTTTGGCGGGAGCAGGGAGGGACTACGAGCAGTACTTC,TRBD2,TRBJ2-7,few,TRBV28
CATSRGGDWTGYTF,TGTGCCACCAGCAGAGGGGGAGACTGGACGGGCTACACCTTC,NA,TRBJ1-2,NA,TRBV15
CASSYSYISNQPQHF,TGTGCCAGCAGTTACTCGTACATCAGCAATCAGCCCCAGCATTTT,NA,TRBJ1-5,NA,TRBV6-6
CASSLDWGGMDNEQFF,TGTGCCAGCAGCTTAGATTGGGGCGGCATGGACAATGAGCAGTTCTTC,NA,TRBJ2-1,NA,TRBV11-3
CASSSPPRGTYEQYF,TGTGCCAGCAGCTCGCCACCTCGGGGTACCTACGAGCAGTACTTC,NA,TRBJ2-7,NA,TRBV7-9
CASSPQGAGTDTQYF,TGTGCCAGCTCACCACAGGGAGCGGGCACAGATACGCAGTATTTT,NA,TRBJ2-3,NA,TRBV18
CASSRQGSGELFF,TGTGCCAGCAGCCGACAGGGATCCGGGGAGCTGTTTTTT,TRBD1,TRBJ2-2,NA,TRBV11-1